This TCR beta chain stems from a study of blood T cell repertoires in COVID-19. Here immunoSEQ multiplex PCR was the method, and the copy in TCRdb shows in-frame clones only, minus some. The sample shows about 180,000 clones, just over 85% of them seen only once. CDR3 length: 17 residues. The V segment lost 10 bases and the J segment 3 bases; nucleotides outside the gene matches: 17. Germline values: CDR1 LNHDA, CDR2 SQIVND (reference sequence). This sequence originates from a middle-aged man with active or convalescent COVID-19. Sequenced sample: peripheral blood. The rearrangement uses TRBV19 and TRBJ2-3, with 9 nucleotides matching TRBD2. The CDR3 bases are TGTGCCAAAAGTTTCTTAGCGGGAGAAGATTTGACAGATACGCAGTATTTT. It translates to CAKSFLAGEDLTDTQYF. Together with reference TRBV19 and TRBJ2-3, the CDR3 gives the full variable domain: DGGITQSPKYLFRKEGQNVTLSCEQNLNHDAMYWYRQDPGQGLRLIYYSQIVNDFQKGDIAEGYSVSREKKESFPLTVTSAQKNPTAFYLCAKSFLAGEDLTDTQYFGPGTRLTVL.